This TCR beta chain was found in a study of T-cell reconstitution after alpha-beta-depleted transplantation in children. Overall study findings and caveats: Newly produced T cells mostly provided counts and TCRbeta diversity after one year, as hyperexpanded clones declined. Reported findings indicate that, about two months after transplant, alpha-beta T cells came from several hundred expanded clones, which were derived from non-depleted graft cells.

V lost 0 bases and J lost 2, with 10 bases in between. Germline CDR1 MGHRA, CDR2 YSYEKL. The CDR3 consists of 16 residues. A few counts support this clonotype. What it binds is unknown. Unique molecular identifiers were used in preparing the TCRbeta library. TCRdb passed the PCR reads through MiXCR, listing each CDR3 protein once. Among almost 600,000 distinct CDR3 sequences listed, 25% to 30% were seen once. The source material was PBMCs, sampled before TCRalphabeta/CD19-depleted stem cell transplant. The sequence derives from a boy under two years old with Wiskott-Aldrich syndrome, due to receive a stem cell transplant. This chain uses TRBV4-1 with TRBJ1-4; D is unresolved. In nucleotides, the CDR3 is TGCGCCAGCAGCCAAGAATCGCACCGGACTAATGAAAAACTGTTTTTT. The encoded protein is CASSQESHRTNEKLFF.